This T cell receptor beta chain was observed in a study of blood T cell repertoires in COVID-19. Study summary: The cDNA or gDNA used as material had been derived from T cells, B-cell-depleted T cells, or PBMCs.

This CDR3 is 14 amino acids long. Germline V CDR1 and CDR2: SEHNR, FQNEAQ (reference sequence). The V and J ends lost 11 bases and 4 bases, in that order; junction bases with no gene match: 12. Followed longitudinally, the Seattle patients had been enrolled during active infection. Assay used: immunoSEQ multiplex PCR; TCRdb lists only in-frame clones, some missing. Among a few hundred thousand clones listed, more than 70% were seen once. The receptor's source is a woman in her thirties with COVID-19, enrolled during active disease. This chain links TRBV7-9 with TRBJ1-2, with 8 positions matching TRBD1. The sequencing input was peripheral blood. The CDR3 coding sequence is TGTGCCTCAACACCGACAGGGGTATCCTATGGCTACACCTTC. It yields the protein CASTPTGVSYGYTF.